The 27 T cell receptor beta chains reported below all come from one sample, sequenced in a study of CD8+CD57+ T cells in acquired aplastic anemia. According to the study, genomic DNA was the template for TCR beta VDJ and CDR3 profiling. TCRdb passed the reads through MiXCR, listing each CDR3 protein once. The sample holds 400,000 to 450,000 distinct CDR3 sequences, about two thirds seen once. Sequencing used sorted CD4+, CD8+, or CD8+CD57+ T cells (not recorded which) from PBMCs. Source of these receptors: a human donor in good health, serving as a control.

J is TRBJ1-1 and V is TRBV7-9; 9 nucleotides align to TRBD1. The V segment lost 5 bases and the J segment 14 bases; nucleotides outside the gene matches: 18. CDR3 size: 15 residues. In germline, CDR1 is SEHNR, CDR2 FQNEAQ (reference sequence). The CDR3 region is CASSRDGAGDREQFF. CDR3 DNA: TGTGCCAGCAGCCGAGACGGAGCAGGGGACAGGGAGCAGTTCTTT.

This rearrangement joins TRBV20-1 to TRBJ1-2, with D unresolved. The CDR3 loop spans 12 amino acids. CDR1 is DFQATT and CDR2 is SNEGSKA in the germline V gene (reference sequence). As DNA, the CDR3 is TGCAGAATTGAAAGGAGACCCTATGCTTACACCTTC. This gives the protein CRIERRPYAYTF.

The V call is TRBV7-8, the J call TRBJ2-5; a possible D gene is TRBD2 (5 bases). V was shortened by 10 bases and J by 10 bases, with 16 bases between the two germline ends. This CDR3 has 11 amino acids. The germline V gene has CDR1 SGHVS and CDR2 FQNEAQ. CDR3 nucleotides: TGTGCCACCAGTACTCTAGGGAGCCAGTACTTC. Translated, it gives CATSTLGSQYF.

This sequence joins TRBV18 and TRBJ1-2; D not certain. Germline V lookup: CDR1 KGHSH, CDR2 LQKENI. This CDR3 contains 14 residues. V was shortened by 2 bases and J by 10 bases, with 17 bases between the two germline ends. The CDR3 is CASSPRAALEVYTF. CDR3 in DNA: TGTGCCAGCTCACCAAGGGCAGCTTTGGAGGTCTACACCTTC.

The genes are TRBV7-9 and TRBJ2-3, with 8 nucleotides matching TRBD1. This CDR3 comprises 13 residues. Germline loops: CDR1 SEHNR, CDR2 FQNEAQ (reference sequence). Trimming at V came to 3 bases and at J to 6 bases, leaving 2 bases not matched to a gene. CDR3 bases: TGTGCCAGCAGCTTCACAGGGGGGGATACGCAGTATTTT. It is translated as CASSFTGGDTQYF.

The table lists this clonotype with a few counts. The chain is built from TRBV19 and TRBJ2-7; 8 bases align to TRBD1. V was clipped by 5 bases and J by 13 bases; unmatched bases: 10. The CDR3 length is 12 residues. The germline CDR1 and CDR2 sequences are LNHDA and SQIVND (reference sequence). In DNA, the CDR3 is TGTGCCAGTAGTCCACGAGGGGACAGGCCATACTTC. Translated: CASSPRGDRPYF.

The chain has TRBV4-3 and TRBJ1-2, with D possibly TRBD1 on 5 matching bases. The CDR3 has 15 amino acids. Looked up from germline, CDR1 is LGHNA and CDR2 is YSLEER. Deletions cut 1 base from V and 4 bases from J, with 13 bases between. The CDR3 DNA sequence: TGCGCCAGCAGCCAAGTCGGGCGGGGGGGCTATGGCTACACCTTC. It codes for CASSQVGRGGYGYTF.

The J gene is TRBJ2-3, the V gene TRBV29-1; D tentatively reads TRBD1 or TRBD2 (6 bases each). The CDR3 is made up of 15 amino acids. The germline CDR1 and CDR2 sequences are SQVTM and ANQGSEA. Trimming left V 5 bases short and J 1 base short, with 16 bases between. The CDR3 reads CSVLWSGARTDTQYF. The CDR3 region has the DNA TGCAGCGTTCTTTGGTCGGGGGCGCGCACAGATACGCAGTATTTT.

In this sample, this clonotype turned up many times. V gene TRBV7-7 combines with J gene TRBJ2-2; 9 bases are shared with TRBD1. The CDR3 consists of 14 residues. With 4 bases clipped from V and 7 bases from J, the junction kept 4 bases outside the gene matches. The germline V gene encodes CDR1 SSHAT and CDR2 FNYEAQ (reference sequence). The CDR3 loop is CASSSQGAGGELFF. The CDR3 DNA sequence: TGTGCCAGCAGCTCACAGGGGGCTGGCGGGGAGCTGTTTTTT.

This chain uses TRBV16 with TRBJ2-7; 10 bases fit TRBD1. V was pared by 4 bases and J by 5 bases, with 2 bases of the junction left unmatched. This CDR3 region has 13 residues. CDR1 is KGHSY and CDR2 is FQNENV in the germline V gene. CDR3 protein: CASSLGQGNEQYF. CDR3 DNA: TGTGCCAGCAGCCTGGGACAGGGGAACGAGCAGTACTTC.

A remark on this clonotype: At one end the junction does not follow the germline gene, possibly because of a read error. This rearrangement joins TRBV20-1 to TRBJ2-7; D gene uncertain. Per germline, CDR1 DFQATT and CDR2 SNEGSKA (reference sequence). The CDR3 contains 12 residues. Here the CDR3 reads CSDRPRPLTQYF. DNA of the CDR3: TGCAGTGATAGACCCAGACCGCTAACCCAGTACTTC.

In its sample, this clonotype was seen many times. This chain uses TRBV5-6 with TRBJ2-1; 9 bases match TRBD1. Trimming removed 4 bases from V and 6 bases from J; junction bases left unmatched: 8. CDR3 length equals 15 residues. In germline, CDR1 is SGHDT, CDR2 YYEEEE. This chain's CDR3 is CASSKAGTGTNEQFF. The CDR3 DNA is TGTGCCAGCAGCAAGGCCGGGACAGGGACCAATGAGCAGTTCTTC.

This clonotype was seen repeatedly, ten times or more. This rearrangement joins TRBV10-3 to TRBJ1-4; D perhaps matches TRBD1 (6 bases). The CDR3 consists of 13 residues. Germline CDR1 ENHRY, CDR2 SYGVKD. Trimming left V 2 bases short and J 6 bases short, with 7 bases between. The CDR3: CAISEGGHEKLFF. The CDR3 DNA reads TGTGCCATCAGTGAGGGGGGGCATGAAAAACTGTTTTTT.

This clonotype was observed many times. The V and J genes are TRBV5-5 and TRBJ2-7; D may be TRBD1 (5 bases). Deletions cut 3 bases from V and 1 base from J, with 11 bases between. The CDR3 runs to 14 residues. Per the germline V gene, CDR1 is SGHKS and CDR2 is YYEKEE (reference sequence). In nucleotides, the CDR3 is TGTGCCAGCAGCTCCTCGACAGTGTCCTACGAGCAGTACTTC. Its translation: CASSSSTVSYEQYF.

The chain has TRBV11-2 and TRBJ2-6, with 8 positions matching TRBD2. The germline CDR1 and CDR2 sequences are SGHAT and FQNNGV. This CDR3 has 16 residues. Trimming removed 6 bases from V and 2 bases from J; junction bases left unmatched: 6. The CDR3 reads CASSLMTSAGANVLTF. CDR3 DNA: TGTGCCAGCAGTTTAATGACTAGCGCTGGGGCCAACGTCCTGACTTTC.

The genes are TRBV29-1 and TRBJ2-3, with D possibly TRBD1 on 5 matching bases. The V gene lost 7 bases and the J gene lost 2 bases, with 16 bases spanning the gap. The CDR3 has 14 residues. CDR1 SQVTM and CDR2 ANQGSEA come from the germline V gene. CDR3 sequence reads: CSADQGAATDTQYF. In DNA form, the CDR3 reads TGCAGCGCCGATCAAGGGGCCGCCACAGATACGCAGTATTTT.

CDR3 loop: CASSPSGQGTWQPQHF. The CDR3, as DNA: TGTGCCAGCAGCCCGTCGGGACAGGGGACGTGGCAGCCCCAGCATTTT. This chain joins TRBV7-8 and TRBJ1-5, with 10 positions matching TRBD1. The CDR3 sequence is 16 residues long. Losses at the gene ends were 5 bases for V and 7 bases for J; bases not matched to a gene: 11. Germline CDR1 reads SGHVS; CDR2 reads FQNEAQ.

The chain recombines TRBV11-2 with TRBJ2-7; tentative D call: TRBD1 (6 bases). This CDR3 is 14 amino acids long. Trimming stripped 0 bases from V and 2 bases from J, with 8 bases between. Germline assignment: CDR1 SGHAT and CDR2 FQNNGV. CDR3 sequence reads: CASSLERTAYEQYF. In DNA, the CDR3 is TGTGCCAGCAGCTTAGAAAGGACAGCCTACGAGCAGTACTTC. The variable domain in full, completed from reference TRBV11-2 and TRBJ2-7, reads EAGVAQSPRYKIIEKRQSVAFWCNPISGHATLYWYQQILGQGPKLLIQFQNNGVVDDSQLPKDRFSAERLKGVDSTLKIQPAKLEDSAVYLCASSLERTAYEQYFGPGTRLTVT.

This clonotype was seen a few times. This may come from a read error, since a much larger clone is one base off. The CDR3 loop is CTSSLMRPNQPQHF. Written as DNA, the CDR3 is TGTACCAGCAGTTTAATGAGGCCCAATCAGCCCCAGCATTTT. J is TRBJ1-5 and V is TRBV12-3 or TRBV12-4; D not certain. This CDR3 spans 14 amino acids.

As to this clonotype: Here the CDR3 omits its conserved ending phenylalanine or tryptophan, so a read error is the likely source. The V and J genes are TRBV12-3 or TRBV12-4 and TRBJ2-7; D not certain. There are 11 residues in the CDR3. Trimming left V 5 bases short and J 5 bases short, with 7 bases between. The chain's CDR3 is CASSEVNEQYL. CDR3 nucleotide sequence: TGTGCCAGCAGTGAAGTCAACGAGCAGTACCTC.

V gene TRBV19 combines with J gene TRBJ1-5, with 10 bases matching TRBD1. Germline CDR1 and CDR2: LNHDA and SQIVND (reference sequence). The V segment lost 4 bases and the J segment 7 bases; nucleotides outside the gene matches: 7. The CDR3 covers 15 residues. The CDR3 sequence: CASSTGTGVHQPQHF. The CDR3 DNA sequence: TGTGCCAGTAGTACGGGGACAGGGGTGCACCAGCCCCAGCATTTT. Full variable domain (rest looked up from reference TRBV19 and TRBJ1-5): DGGITQSPKYLFRKEGQNVTLSCEQNLNHDAMYWYRQDPGQGLRLIYYSQIVNDFQKGDIAEGYSVSREKKESFPLTVTSAQKNPTAFYLCASSTGTGVHQPQHFGDGTRLSIL.

Regarding this clonotype: A read error is possible here, since a much larger clone lies one base away. The chain combines TRBV6-2 or TRBV6-3 with TRBJ2-1; TRBD2 is a possible D gene (6 bases). The CDR3 spans 15 residues. Per germline, CDR1 MNHEY and CDR2 SVGEGT. In DNA form, the CDR3 reads TGTGCCGGCAGCCTCCCCGGACTACTCTACAATGAGCAGTTCTTC. It is translated as CAGSLPGLLYNEQFF.

The chain couples TRBV20-1 to TRBJ2-7; no clear D. Germline V gene lookup returns CDR1 DFQATT and CDR2 SNEGSKA (reference sequence). CDR3 size: 13 residues. V lost 0 bases, J lost 0 bases, and 6 bases lay in between. In nucleotides, the CDR3 is TGCAGTGCTAGAGACGGTAGCTCCTACGAGCAGTACTTC. Encoded protein: CSARDGSSYEQYF.

The gene calls are TRBV7-2 and TRBJ1-2; D possibly corresponds to TRBD1 (5 bases). The CDR3 covers 14 residues. The ends were cut back, 5 bases at V and 6 bases at J, with 16 bases in the middle. Germline-derived CDR1 and CDR2 are SGHTA and FQGNSA. The CDR3 loop is CASSLNAGRDGYTF. For the CDR3, the DNA is TGTGCCAGCAGCCTTAACGCGGGACGTGATGGCTACACCTTC.

The chain is built from TRBV6-6 and TRBJ1-3; no clear D. The CDR3 is 13 residues long. The ends were cut back, 5 bases at V and 3 bases at J, with 8 bases in the middle. Germline-derived CDR1 and CDR2 are MNHNY and SVGAGI (reference sequence). The CDR3 is CASSADNGNTIYF. The CDR3, as DNA: TGTGCCAGCAGTGCGGATAATGGAAACACCATATATTTT.

The CDR3 loop reads CSANGLTSTDTQYF. In DNA, the CDR3 is TGCAGTGCTAATGGGTTAACTAGCACAGATACGCAGTATTTT. This rearrangement joins TRBV20-1 to TRBJ2-3; D not resolved. The length of the CDR3 is 14 residues. Between the trimmed V and J ends, which lost 4 bases and 0 bases, there was a span of 11 bases. Germline CDR1 reads DFQATT; CDR2 reads SNEGSKA (reference sequence).

CDR3 nucleotides: TGCAGTGCTAGTAGGCAGGCCACCTACGAGCAGTACTTC. Protein product: CSASRQATYEQYF. The chain links TRBV20-1 to TRBJ2-7; no firm D call. This CDR3 contains 13 residues. V lost 3 bases to trimming and J lost 2 bases, with 11 bases between them. The germline V gene has CDR1 DFQATT and CDR2 SNEGSKA (reference sequence).